The clone carrying this T cell receptor (beta chain) was counted only a few times. Its cognate antigen is unknown. Germline V gene sequence: CDR1 MNHNS, CDR2 SASEGT. Germline trimming cut 5 bases from V and 2 bases from J; bases unmatched to any gene: 5. The length of the CDR3 is 15 residues. RNA transcripts provided the source from which TCR beta CDR3 regions were amplified. Carried out on the TCR CDR3, a first-round RT-PCR used the HTBI primer set. MiXCR, applied by TCRdb to the multiplex PCR reads, yields one record per CDR3 protein. The sample lists approximately 270,000 distinct CDR3 sequences, approximately 14% occurring once. The sample is drawn from a study of T cells in Graves' hyperthyroidism and ophthalmopathy. Notes on the study in general: Among thyroid clonotypes expanded above 0.001, most also appeared in blood. Prediction of ophthalmopathy progression came a median around 6 months pre-onset.

The sequence came from a woman in her forties with Graves' hyperthyroidism that later progressed to Graves' ophthalmopathy. The V and J genes are TRBV6-1 and TRBJ1-4; 7 bases fit TRBD1. Sequencing was performed on blood. This CDR3 reads CASSRQGRTNEKLFF. As DNA, the CDR3 is TGTGCCAGCAGTAGACAGGGTCGCACTAATGAAAAACTGTTTTTT.